The rows below give T cell receptor beta chains drawn from one sample of a study of blood T cell repertoires in COVID-19. Data came from immunoSEQ multiplex PCR; TCRdb stores just in-frame clones and leaves some out. The sample comprises approximately 290,000 clones, roughly 84% of which are singletons, and 0.87% rests with the top ten. Sequencing used peripheral blood. The receptor set was obtained from a human donor with COVID-19, enrolled during active disease. The donor label of this sample is uncertain. The CDR3 runs from the conserved cysteine through the conserved F or W. The D gene is left open where the match is weak. Size tells how often a clone was seen (once, few, many) or the class of an expanded clone, and some rows leave it out.

J gene: TRBJ2-7; D gene: TRBD1; V gene: TRBV7-9; clone size: .; CDR3 DNA: TGTGCCAGCAGCTTAGTGTTGGGACAGGGAAGCTCCTACGAGCAGTACTTC; CDR3 protein: CASSLVLGQGSSYEQYF
J gene: TRBJ1-2; D gene: .; V gene: TRBV28; clone size: few; CDR3 DNA: TGTGCCGTGCCCGGGGGGCTAGTCTATGGCTACACCTTC; CDR3 protein: CAVPGGLVYGYTF
J gene: TRBJ2-3; D gene: TRBD1; V gene: TRBV5-4; clone size: .; CDR3 DNA: TGTGCCAGCAGCGCCCGGACAGGGAAAGGGGCAGATACGCAGTATTTT; CDR3 protein: CASSARTGKGADTQYF
J gene: TRBJ2-3; D gene: TRBD2; V gene: TRBV6-6; clone size: .; CDR3 DNA: TGTGCCAGCAGGGCCGGACTAGCGGGAGTTTTTACGCAGTATTTT; CDR3 protein: CASRAGLAGVFTQYF
J gene: TRBJ2-7; D gene: .; V gene: TRBV6-5; clone size: .; CDR3 DNA: TGTGCCAGCAGCCCCGGTAGACAGGTATACGAGCAGTACTTC; CDR3 protein: CASSPGRQVYEQYF
J gene: TRBJ1-2; D gene: .; V gene: TRBV6-1; clone size: once; CDR3 DNA: TGTGCCAGCAGTGAAAGGACACCTAACTATGGCTACACCTTC; CDR3 protein: CASSERTPNYGYTF
J gene: TRBJ2-7; D gene: TRBD2; V gene: TRBV28; clone size: few; CDR3 DNA: TGTGCCCGCAAACGGGGGGGGGCTGGTTCCTTACTCCGCTCCTACGAGCAGTACTTC; CDR3 protein: CARKRGGAGSLLRSYEQYF
J gene: TRBJ2-7; D gene: .; V gene: TRBV5-4; clone size: .; CDR3 DNA: TGTGCCAGCAGCGCTAGAAGGGGGGAGGGACCCTACGAGCAGTACTTC; CDR3 protein: CASSARRGEGPYEQYF
J gene: TRBJ2-4; D gene: .; V gene: TRBV5-4; clone size: .; CDR3 DNA: TGTGCCAGCAGCGGTAACAGGGCCAAAAACATTCAGTACTTC; CDR3 protein: CASSGNRAKNIQYF
J gene: TRBJ2-7; D gene: .; V gene: TRBV14; clone size: .; CDR3 DNA: TGTGCCAGCAGCCAGGCAGGGGCGCAGTACTTC; CDR3 protein: CASSQAGAQYF
J gene: TRBJ2-2; D gene: .; V gene: TRBV10-1; clone size: .; CDR3 DNA: TGCGCCAGCAGTGAGGAACTCGGGGCCGGGGAGCTGTTTTTT; CDR3 protein: CASSEELGAGELFF
J gene: TRBJ2-5; D gene: .; V gene: TRBV5-1; clone size: .; CDR3 DNA: TGCGCCAGCAGCCCGAACCCAGGCCAAGAGACCCAGTACTTC; CDR3 protein: CASSPNPGQETQYF
J gene: TRBJ1-6; D gene: .; V gene: TRBV5-4; clone size: .; CDR3 DNA: TGTGCCAGCAGCTTGGAACAGGGTGATTCACCCCTCCACTTT; CDR3 protein: CASSLEQGDSPLHF
J gene: TRBJ2-3; D gene: TRBD2; V gene: TRBV7-2; clone size: .; CDR3 DNA: TGTGCCAGCAGCCCAAGACTAGCGGGAACCCGGGGCGCAGATACGCAGTATTTT; CDR3 protein: CASSPRLAGTRGADTQYF
J gene: TRBJ2-2; D gene: .; V gene: TRBV7-8; clone size: .; CDR3 DNA: TGTGCCAGCAGCTTAGAGGCAGGGAGGTCCGGGGAGCTGTTTTTT; CDR3 protein: CASSLEAGRSGELFF
J gene: TRBJ2-3; D gene: TRBD2; V gene: TRBV5-4; clone size: .; CDR3 DNA: TGTGCCAGCAGCCCGCCTTCTTTTCTAGCGGGAGGTCCTAGCACAGATACGCAGTATTTT; CDR3 protein: CASSPPSFLAGGPSTDTQYF
J gene: TRBJ1-2; D gene: .; V gene: TRBV5-8; clone size: few; CDR3 DNA: TGTGCCAGCAGCTCAAGATCCGGCCGGGTCTATGGCTACACCTTC; CDR3 protein: CASSSRSGRVYGYTF
J gene: TRBJ1-1; D gene: .; V gene: TRBV7-9; clone size: once; CDR3 DNA: TGTGCCAGCAGCTTAAACCCAAGGCAGGGGAAGGAAACTGAAGCTTTCTTT; CDR3 protein: CASSLNPRQGKETEAFF
J gene: TRBJ2-3; D gene: .; V gene: TRBV7-3; clone size: .; CDR3 DNA: TGTGCCAGCAGCTTAATGGGACACCATACAGATACGCAGTATTTT; CDR3 protein: CASSLMGHHTDTQYF
J gene: TRBJ1-1; D gene: .; V gene: TRBV27; clone size: .; CDR3 DNA: TGTGCCAGCAGTTTGAACAGGGTGGGAACTGAAGCTTTCTTT; CDR3 protein: CASSLNRVGTEAFF
J gene: TRBJ1-1; D gene: TRBD1; V gene: TRBV6-5; clone size: .; CDR3 DNA: TGTGCCAGCAGGGGGACAGGGGGCGACACTGAAGCTTTCTTT; CDR3 protein: CASRGTGGDTEAFF
J gene: TRBJ2-1; D gene: TRBD2; V gene: TRBV5-4; clone size: .; CDR3 DNA: TGTGCCAGCAGCCCGGGACTAGCGGGAGTCGGCAATGAGCAGTTCTTC; CDR3 protein: CASSPGLAGVGNEQFF
J gene: TRBJ2-4; D gene: .; V gene: TRBV30; clone size: .; CDR3 DNA: TGTGCCTGGAGCTTGGGGCTAGCGAGAGGTGGAAACATTCAGTACTTC; CDR3 protein: CAWSLGLARGGNIQYF
J gene: TRBJ1-2; D gene: TRBD1; V gene: TRBV5-6; clone size: .; CDR3 DNA: TGTGCCAGCAGCCCAGTGGGGACAGATTATGGCTACACCTTC; CDR3 protein: CASSPVGTDYGYTF
J gene: TRBJ1-2; D gene: TRBD1; V gene: TRBV27; clone size: .; CDR3 DNA: TGTGCCAGCAGCCTTGACAGGGGTGGGGGCTACACCTTC; CDR3 protein: CASSLDRGGGYTF
J gene: TRBJ2-6; D gene: .; V gene: TRBV18; clone size: .; CDR3 DNA: TGTGCCAGCTCACCAAGGAGCCCAAGCTCTGGGGCCAACGTCCTGACTTTC; CDR3 protein: CASSPRSPSSGANVLTF
J gene: TRBJ1-4; D gene: TRBD1; V gene: TRBV27; clone size: .; CDR3 DNA: TGTGCCAGCAGTTCCGGACAGGGGCTTAGAGGGGAAAAACTGTTTTTT; CDR3 protein: CASSSGQGLRGEKLFF
J gene: TRBJ2-2; D gene: .; V gene: TRBV28; clone size: .; CDR3 DNA: TGTGCCAGCAGTCCCAGGGGGGCAGGGGGAACCGGGGAGCTGTTTTTT; CDR3 protein: CASSPRGAGGTGELFF
J gene: TRBJ1-2; D gene: .; V gene: TRBV7-9; clone size: .; CDR3 DNA: TGTGCCAGCAGCCCCCAGAGAAGAGGCTATGGCTACACCTTC; CDR3 protein: CASSPQRRGYGYTF
J gene: TRBJ1-5; D gene: .; V gene: TRBV28; clone size: .; CDR3 DNA: TGTGCCAGCAGCCTTGGACGGGATAGCAATCAGCCCCAGCATTTT; CDR3 protein: CASSLGRDSNQPQHF
J gene: TRBJ2-1; D gene: TRBD2; V gene: TRBV7-8; clone size: .; CDR3 DNA: TGTGCCAGCAGCTTAGATCTTGGGACTAAGCAGTTCTTC; CDR3 protein: CASSLDLGTKQFF
J gene: TRBJ1-4; D gene: TRBD1; V gene: TRBV2; clone size: few; CDR3 DNA: TGTGCCAGCAGTCTATATACAGGGGCTAATGAAAAACTGTTTTTT; CDR3 protein: CASSLYTGANEKLFF
J gene: TRBJ1-5; D gene: .; V gene: TRBV19; clone size: few; CDR3 DNA: TGTGCCAGTAGGGGGAGATATCAGGAGCCCCAGCATTTT; CDR3 protein: CASRGRYQEPQHF
J gene: TRBJ2-5; D gene: .; V gene: TRBV9; clone size: .; CDR3 DNA: TGTGCCAGCAGCGCCCATGGTCGGGGTAGACAAGAGACCCAGTACTTC; CDR3 protein: CASSAHGRGRQETQYF
J gene: TRBJ2-5; D gene: .; V gene: TRBV6-5; clone size: .; CDR3 DNA: TGTGCCAGCAGGACGGGACTTGCTCGTGAGACCCAGTACTTC; CDR3 protein: CASRTGLARETQYF
J gene: TRBJ1-2; D gene: .; V gene: TRBV3-1/TRBV3-2; clone size: once; CDR3 DNA: TGTGCCAGCAGCCTAAGGGAGGGGAACTATGGCTACACCTTC; CDR3 protein: CASSLREGNYGYTF
J gene: TRBJ2-1; D gene: TRBD1; V gene: TRBV18; clone size: .; CDR3 DNA: TGTGCCAGCTCCCTCCCGGGGGACAGGGTTGGCAATGAGCAGTTCTTC; CDR3 protein: CASSLPGDRVGNEQFF
J gene: TRBJ2-1; D gene: TRBD1; V gene: TRBV6-2/TRBV6-3; clone size: .; CDR3 DNA: TGTGCCAGCAGTTCGGGACAGGACCTAGGGCAGTTCTTC; CDR3 protein: CASSSGQDLGQFF
J gene: TRBJ1-1; D gene: .; V gene: TRBV6-5; clone size: .; CDR3 DNA: TGTGCCAGCAGTTTCCACCTGACAGGAGCGAACACTGAAGCTTTCTTT; CDR3 protein: CASSFHLTGANTEAFF
J gene: TRBJ2-7; D gene: TRBD2; V gene: TRBV7-2; clone size: .; CDR3 DNA: TGTGCCAGCAGCTTACTCCCTAGCGGGAGTTACGAGCAGTACTTC; CDR3 protein: CASSLLPSGSYEQYF
J gene: TRBJ1-5; D gene: .; V gene: TRBV18; clone size: .; CDR3 DNA: TGTGCCAGCTCACTCGGTCCAGGGAACAATCAGCCCCAGCATTTT; CDR3 protein: CASSLGPGNNQPQHF
J gene: TRBJ1-1; D gene: .; V gene: TRBV5-5; clone size: .; CDR3 DNA: TGTGCCAGCAGCTCCAGGACAATAATGAACACTGAAGCTTTCTTT; CDR3 protein: CASSSRTIMNTEAFF
J gene: TRBJ1-2; D gene: .; V gene: TRBV14; clone size: few; CDR3 DNA: TGTGCCAGCAGCCAAGTCCAGGGTCGGGGCTACACCTTC; CDR3 protein: CASSQVQGRGYTF
J gene: TRBJ1-5; D gene: TRBD1; V gene: TRBV5-1; clone size: .; CDR3 DNA: TGCGCCAGCAGCCCGGGGGACAGGGAGCCTTTGTATAGCAATCAGCCCCAGCATTTT; CDR3 protein: CASSPGDREPLYSNQPQHF
J gene: TRBJ1-2; D gene: TRBD1; V gene: TRBV5-6; clone size: .; CDR3 DNA: TGTGCCAGCAGCCAGACAGGGGATAATGGCTACACCTTC; CDR3 protein: CASSQTGDNGYTF
J gene: TRBJ2-1; D gene: TRBD2; V gene: TRBV4-1; clone size: few; CDR3 DNA: TGCGCCAGCAGCCAAGAAGGACTAGCGGGAGCCTACAATGAGCAGTTCTTC; CDR3 protein: CASSQEGLAGAYNEQFF
J gene: TRBJ2-2; D gene: TRBD2; V gene: TRBV2; clone size: many; CDR3 DNA: TGTGCCAGGCGACTAGCGGGGAGCACCGGGGAGCTGTTTTTT; CDR3 protein: CARRLAGSTGELFF
J gene: TRBJ1-4; D gene: TRBD1; V gene: TRBV27; clone size: .; CDR3 DNA: TGTGCCAGCAGCGGTACAGGGGCCGGAGAAAAACTGTTTTTT; CDR3 protein: CASSGTGAGEKLFF
J gene: TRBJ1-2; D gene: TRBD1; V gene: TRBV6-5; clone size: .; CDR3 DNA: TGTGCCAGCAGGTCACGACAGGGGGCAAGTGGCTACACCTTC; CDR3 protein: CASRSRQGASGYTF
J gene: TRBJ1-1; D gene: .; V gene: TRBV20-1; clone size: .; CDR3 DNA: TGCAGTGCCCCCCGGGGGACTGAAGCTTTCTTT; CDR3 protein: CSAPRGTEAFF
J gene: TRBJ1-5; D gene: .; V gene: TRBV14; clone size: .; CDR3 DNA: TGTGCCAGCAGCCTTAACCAGCATTTT; CDR3 protein: CASSLNQHF
J gene: TRBJ2-7; D gene: .; V gene: TRBV27; clone size: .; CDR3 DNA: TGTGCCAGCAGTTTGACTAACTCCTACGAGCAGTACTTC; CDR3 protein: CASSLTNSYEQYF